This TCR beta chain was recorded in a study of blood T cells in healthy people across ages (dated by TCRdb to about 2015). About the study as a whole: In model experiments, template switching captured roughly one uniquely barcoded TCR beta cDNA molecule for every two T cells. The study analyzed two additional independent replicas of 1 million unique cDNA reads from the same blood draw for two donors, one aged 18 to 29 and one aged 80 or older. To avoid experimental bias, donors of different ages were distributed randomly across sequencing lanes. Age-related changes in TCR beta repertoire diversity were measured in the study by deep sequencing normalized with unique cDNA molecular identifiers. The donors were split into four age groups: young (average around 16 years), middle-aged (roughly 39), aged (approximately 59) and long-lived (more than 80). Here is what the overall study found, with its caveats: Compared with the aged group, more naive CD4+ T cells, fewer expanded clones and increased TCR diversity were shown by the long-lived group, suggesting age selection. Because donor CMV infection status was unknown, age-related changes in expanded clonotypes were potentially confounded. Estimates of total diversity from one million sequenced T cells were regarded as lower bounds and underestimates. Conclusive comparison of naive and antigen-experienced compartments was prevented by the profiling of bulk unsorted PBMCs. As age increased, observed TCR beta diversity per million T cells dropped in a roughly linear way, and a significant reduction was already evident by age 40. The percentage of naive T cells measured by flow cytometry correlated strongly with observed TCR beta diversity.

This clonotype has a handful of counts. The antigen this receptor binds is unknown. No quality values exist for individual bases; no much larger clone is one base distant. The library was obtained by 5' RACE. TCRdb shows the sequencer as Illumina HiSeq 2500. A second PCR of about 6 to 12 cycles was run with a J-beta primer mix and a sample-barcoded 5' primer. A unique molecular identifier was introduced onto each TCR beta cDNA molecule by a template-switch 5' adaptor carrying 12 random nucleotides. Each sample yielded at least 2.5 million CDR3-containing paired-end reads. First-strand cDNA was synthesized from all RNA with the Mint cDNA synthesis kit, primed by a TRBC-specific oligonucleotide. Following uracil-DNA glycosylase treatment, a first 18-cycle PCR with universal primers M1SS and BC2_uni_R was performed on all cDNA. Per the authors' processing: For normalization, 1 million high-quality reads, each with a distinct molecular identifier, were randomly selected from each sample. Reads with shared molecular identifiers were discarded instead of being binned into consensus sequences. MiTCR, set to a Q25 quality threshold and the strictest error-elimination algorithm, was used for CDR3 identification, clonotype clustering and error correction. A nonparametric unseen species model with Euler transformation was used to estimate lower-bound total TCR beta diversity. TCRdb reran the public reads through fastp at Q25 and MiXCR, keeping productive beta chains. Each CDR3 protein appears once, grouped with its most common genes and DNA. The V and J calls come from TCRdb's annotation, not from the publication. For this sample the table gives 700,000 to 950,000 distinct CDR3 sequences, of which roughly 45% were detected only once. Jointly, the top ten make up under 25% of the sample.

Systemically healthy Caucasian individuals from Russia, around 39 in total and aged roughly 6 to 90 years, were included as donors. Around 10 milliliters of peripheral blood were drawn from each donor into EDTA-treated Vacutainer tubes. Ficoll-Paque density-gradient centrifugation was used to isolate PBMCs, with at least 6 million per sample. Total RNA was extracted from PBMCs with Trizol reagent, with at least 6 micrograms obtained per sample. For every donor, an aliquot of PBMCs went through flow cytometry to measure the percentages of naive CD45RAhigh/CD27high T cells. Inclusive of the bounding cysteine and phenylalanine, the CDR3 is 15 residues long. Left in the record is the CDR3 DNA by itself, 45 bases read in frame from the first base. Compared with germline, V lacks 3 bases and J lacks 3 bases; bases without a gene match: 6. Taken from the germline V gene, the CDR1 and CDR2 loops are MNHEY and SVGEGT.

This TCR was sampled from a woman in her fifties or sixties in good health. The V gene is TRBV6-2 or TRBV6-3 and the J gene is TRBJ2-7, and TRBD1 aligns with 9 junction nucleotides. Sequencing was done on a sample of blood. Here the CDR3 is given as CASSYGGTGSYEQYF. In nucleotides, the sequence is TGTGCCAGCAGTTATGGCGGGACAGGGAGCTACGAGCAGTACTTC.